The clone carrying this TCR beta chain was counted many times. Antigen specificity is unknown. TCR beta CDR3 sequences were amplified from RNA transcripts. HTBI primers were employed in a first-round RT-PCR of the TCR CDR3. TCRdb processed the multiplex PCR reads anew with MiXCR; each CDR3 protein has one entry. Here the sample spans around 240,000 distinct CDR3 sequences, 14% to 15% being singletons. The data stem from a study of T cells in Graves' hyperthyroidism and ophthalmopathy. Overall study: Blood was drawn when the patient was first diagnosed and still untreated.

Patients aged 18 to 65 had newly diagnosed hyperthyroidism lasting under 2 months. The study left out patients who had uncontrolled infection, other autoimmune disease, pregnancy or lactation. Study-wide points: Model output signaled ophthalmopathy a median 6.5 months ahead of onset.

The germline V and J ends were trimmed by 3 bases and 4 bases, with 9 bases remaining between them. The germline CDR1 and CDR2 sequences are SQVTM and ANQGSEA. The CDR3 runs 12 residues. Sequencing used blood. The genes are TRBV29-1 and TRBJ1-2; D not resolved. The source of this sequence is a woman aged 40 to 55 with Graves' hyperthyroidism that later progressed to Graves' ophthalmopathy. CDR3 sequence: CSVDFRGYGYTF. The CDR3 DNA sequence: TGCAGCGTTGATTTCCGGGGCTATGGCTACACCTTC.